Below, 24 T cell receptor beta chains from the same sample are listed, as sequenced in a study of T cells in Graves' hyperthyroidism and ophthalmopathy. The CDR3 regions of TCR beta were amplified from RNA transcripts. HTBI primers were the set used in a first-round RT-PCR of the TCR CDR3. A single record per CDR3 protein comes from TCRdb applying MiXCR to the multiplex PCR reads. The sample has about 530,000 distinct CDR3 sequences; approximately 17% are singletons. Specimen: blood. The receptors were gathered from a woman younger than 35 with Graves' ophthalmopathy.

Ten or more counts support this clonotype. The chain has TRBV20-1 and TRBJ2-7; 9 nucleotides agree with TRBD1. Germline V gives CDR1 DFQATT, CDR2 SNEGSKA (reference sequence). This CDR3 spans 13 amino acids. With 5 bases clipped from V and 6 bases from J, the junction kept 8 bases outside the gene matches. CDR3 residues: CSALRGQGFEQYF. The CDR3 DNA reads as TGCAGTGCTCTAAGAGGACAGGGGTTCGAGCAGTACTTC.

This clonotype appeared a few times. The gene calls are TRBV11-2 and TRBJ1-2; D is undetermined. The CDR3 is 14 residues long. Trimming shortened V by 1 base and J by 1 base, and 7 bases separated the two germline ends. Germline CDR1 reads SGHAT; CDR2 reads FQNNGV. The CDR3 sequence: CASSLAEHNYGYTF. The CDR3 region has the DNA TGTGCCAGCAGCTTAGCGGAACATAACTATGGCTACACCTTC.

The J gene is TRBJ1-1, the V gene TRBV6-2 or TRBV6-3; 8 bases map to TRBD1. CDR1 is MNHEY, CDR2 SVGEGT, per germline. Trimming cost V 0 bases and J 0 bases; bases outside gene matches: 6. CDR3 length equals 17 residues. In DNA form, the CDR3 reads TGTGCCAGCAGTTACTCACTTAGACAGGGGCTGAACACTGAAGCTTTCTTT. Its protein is CASSYSLRQGLNTEAFF.

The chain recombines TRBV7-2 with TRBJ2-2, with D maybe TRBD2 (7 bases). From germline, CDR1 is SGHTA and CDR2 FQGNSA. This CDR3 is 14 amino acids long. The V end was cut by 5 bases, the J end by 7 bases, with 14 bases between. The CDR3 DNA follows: TGTGCCAGCAGCCCGGGCGGGGGCGGCGGGGAGCTGTTTTTT. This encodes CASSPGGGGGELFF.

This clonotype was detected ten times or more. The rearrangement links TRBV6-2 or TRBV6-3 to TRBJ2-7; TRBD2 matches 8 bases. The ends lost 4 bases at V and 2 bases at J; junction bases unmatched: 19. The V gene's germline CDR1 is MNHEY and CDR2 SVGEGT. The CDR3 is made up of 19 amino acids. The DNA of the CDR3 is TGTGCCAGCAGTTTGCCCGTAGCGGGACGAGAGGACGGGGCCTACGAGCAGTACTTC. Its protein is CASSLPVAGREDGAYEQYF.

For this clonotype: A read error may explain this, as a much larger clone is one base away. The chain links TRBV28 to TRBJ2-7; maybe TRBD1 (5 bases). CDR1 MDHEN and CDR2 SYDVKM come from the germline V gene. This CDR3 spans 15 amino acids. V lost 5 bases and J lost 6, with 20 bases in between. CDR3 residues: CASSRDWQGEAEQYF. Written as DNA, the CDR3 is TGTGCCAGCAGTCGCGACTGGCAGGGCGAGGCCGAGCAGTACTTC.

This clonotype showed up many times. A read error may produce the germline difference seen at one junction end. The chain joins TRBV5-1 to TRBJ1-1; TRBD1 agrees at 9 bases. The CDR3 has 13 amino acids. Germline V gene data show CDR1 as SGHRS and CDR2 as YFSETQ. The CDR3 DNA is TGTGCCAGCAGCTTAGACAGGGGGACTGAAGCTTTCTTT. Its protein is CASSLDRGTEAFF.

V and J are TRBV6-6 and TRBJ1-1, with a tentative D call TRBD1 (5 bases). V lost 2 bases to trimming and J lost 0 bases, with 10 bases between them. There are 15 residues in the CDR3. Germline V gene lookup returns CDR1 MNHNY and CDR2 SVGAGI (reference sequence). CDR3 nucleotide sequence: TGTGCCAGCAGTTACGAAGCGGGGGTGAACACTGAAGCTTTCTTT. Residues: CASSYEAGVNTEAFF.

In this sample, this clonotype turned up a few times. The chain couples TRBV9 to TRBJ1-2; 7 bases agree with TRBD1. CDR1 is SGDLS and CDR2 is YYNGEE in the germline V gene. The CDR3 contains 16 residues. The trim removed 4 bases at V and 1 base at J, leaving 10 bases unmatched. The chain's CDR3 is CASSPRGGGLNYGYTF. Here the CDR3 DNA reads TGTGCCAGCAGCCCCCGAGGGGGCGGCCTTAACTATGGCTACACCTTC. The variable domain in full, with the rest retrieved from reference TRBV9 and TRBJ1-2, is DSGVTQTPKHLITATGQRVTLRCSPRSGDLSVYWYQQSLDQGLQFLIQYYNGEERAKGNILERFSAQQFPDLHSELNLSSLELGDSALYFCASSPRGGGLNYGYTFGSGTRLTVV.

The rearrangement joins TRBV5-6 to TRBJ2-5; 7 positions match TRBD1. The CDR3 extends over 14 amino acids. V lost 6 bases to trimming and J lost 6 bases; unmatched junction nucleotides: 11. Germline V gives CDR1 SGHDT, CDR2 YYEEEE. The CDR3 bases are TGTGCCAGCAACCGCCGGGCAGGGGGACAGACCCAGTACTTC. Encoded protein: CASNRRAGGQTQYF.

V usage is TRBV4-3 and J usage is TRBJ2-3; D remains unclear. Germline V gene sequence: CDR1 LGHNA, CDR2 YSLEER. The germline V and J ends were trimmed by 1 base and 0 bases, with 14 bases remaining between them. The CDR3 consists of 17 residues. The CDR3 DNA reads TGCGCCAGCAGCCAAGGGGCCCACGGAGCTAGCACAGATACGCAGTATTTT. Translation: CASSQGAHGASTDTQYF.

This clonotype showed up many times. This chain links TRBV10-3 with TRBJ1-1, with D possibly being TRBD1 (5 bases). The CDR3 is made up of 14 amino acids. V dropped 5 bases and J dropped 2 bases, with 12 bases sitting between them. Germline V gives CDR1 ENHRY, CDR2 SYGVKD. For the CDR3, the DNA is TGTGCCATCAGTCGGGGGTTCGGAAACACTGAAGCTTTCTTT. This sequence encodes CAISRGFGNTEAFF.

The CDR3 spells CASSSIPGTGGEVAFF. The CDR3 DNA reads TGTGCCAGCAGTTCCATCCCCGGGACAGGGGGCGAGGTAGCTTTCTTT. The genes are TRBV28 and TRBJ1-1, with 12 bases lining up with TRBD1. Germline CDR1 MDHEN, CDR2 SYDVKM. This CDR3 contains 16 residues. Trimming cost V 4 bases and J 10 bases; bases outside gene matches: 13. Combining the CDR3 with reference TRBV28 and TRBJ1-1 gives the whole variable domain DVKVTQSSRYLVKRTGEKVFLECVQDMDHENMFWYRQDPGLGLRLIYFSYDVKMKEKGDIPEGYSVSREKKERFSLILESASTNQTSMYLCASSSIPGTGGEVAFFGQGTRLTVV.

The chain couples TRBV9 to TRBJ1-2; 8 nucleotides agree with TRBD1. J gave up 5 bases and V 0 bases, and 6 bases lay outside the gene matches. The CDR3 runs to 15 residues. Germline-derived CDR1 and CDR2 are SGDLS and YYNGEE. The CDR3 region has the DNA TGTGCCAGCAGCGTAGGTACAGGGGGGCTTTATGGCTACACCTTC. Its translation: CASSVGTGGLYGYTF.

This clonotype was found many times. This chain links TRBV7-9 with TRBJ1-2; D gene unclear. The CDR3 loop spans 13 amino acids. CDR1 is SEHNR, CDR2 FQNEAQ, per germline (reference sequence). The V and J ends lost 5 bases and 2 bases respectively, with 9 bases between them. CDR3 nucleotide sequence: TGTGCCAGCAGCGCCACTTCGAACTATGGCTACACCTTC. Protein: CASSATSNYGYTF.

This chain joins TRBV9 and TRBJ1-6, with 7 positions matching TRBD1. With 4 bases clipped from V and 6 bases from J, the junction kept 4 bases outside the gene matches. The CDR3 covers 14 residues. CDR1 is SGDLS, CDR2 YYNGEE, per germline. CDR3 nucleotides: TGTGCCAGCAGCCCAGGGACAGTTAATTCACCCCTCCACTTT. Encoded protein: CASSPGTVNSPLHF. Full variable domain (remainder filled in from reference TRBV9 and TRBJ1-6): DSGVTQTPKHLITATGQRVTLRCSPRSGDLSVYWYQQSLDQGLQFLIQYYNGEERAKGNILERFSAQQFPDLHSELNLSSLELGDSALYFCASSPGTVNSPLHFGNGTRLTVT.

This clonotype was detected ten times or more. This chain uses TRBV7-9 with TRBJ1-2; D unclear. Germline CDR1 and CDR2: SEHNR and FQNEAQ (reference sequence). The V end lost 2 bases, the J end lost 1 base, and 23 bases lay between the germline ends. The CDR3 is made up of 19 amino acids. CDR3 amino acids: CASSLPRKSFLHRNYGYTF. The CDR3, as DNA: TGTGCCAGCAGCTTACCGAGGAAGTCGTTCCTCCACCGTAACTATGGCTACACCTTC. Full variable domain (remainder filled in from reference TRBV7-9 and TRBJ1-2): DTGVSQNPRHKITKRGQNVTFRCDPISEHNRLYWYRQTLGQGPEFLTYFQNEAQLEKSRLLSDRFSAERPKGSFSTLEIQRTEQGDSAMYLCASSLPRKSFLHRNYGYTFGSGTRLTVV.

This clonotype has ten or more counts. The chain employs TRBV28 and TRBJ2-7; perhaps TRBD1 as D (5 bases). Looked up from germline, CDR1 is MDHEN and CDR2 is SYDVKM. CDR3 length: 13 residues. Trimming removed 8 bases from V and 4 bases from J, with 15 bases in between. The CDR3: CASGNIRVYEQYF. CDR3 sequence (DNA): TGTGCCAGCGGGAACATCAGGGTTTACGAGCAGTACTTC.

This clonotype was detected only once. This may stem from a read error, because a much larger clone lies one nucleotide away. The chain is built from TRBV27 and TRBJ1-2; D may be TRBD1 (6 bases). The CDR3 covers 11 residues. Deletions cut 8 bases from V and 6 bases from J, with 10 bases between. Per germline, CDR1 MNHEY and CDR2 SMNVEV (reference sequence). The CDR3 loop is CASGGPNGYTF. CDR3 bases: TGTGCCAGCGGGGGGCCTAATGGCTACACCTTC.

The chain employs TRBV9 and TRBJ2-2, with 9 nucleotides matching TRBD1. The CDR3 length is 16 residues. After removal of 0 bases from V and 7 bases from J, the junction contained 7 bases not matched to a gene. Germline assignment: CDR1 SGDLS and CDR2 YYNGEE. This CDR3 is CASSVGGTGYYGELFF. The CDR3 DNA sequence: TGTGCCAGCAGCGTAGGCGGGACAGGGTACTACGGGGAGCTGTTTTTT.

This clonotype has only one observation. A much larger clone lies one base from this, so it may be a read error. This chain's CDR3 is CAGSLASEYQETQYF. Written as DNA, the CDR3 is TGTGCCGGCAGTTTAGCCTCCGAATACCAAGAGACCCAGTACTTC. The chain links TRBV12-3 or TRBV12-4 to TRBJ2-5, with D unresolved. CDR3 length: 15 amino acids.

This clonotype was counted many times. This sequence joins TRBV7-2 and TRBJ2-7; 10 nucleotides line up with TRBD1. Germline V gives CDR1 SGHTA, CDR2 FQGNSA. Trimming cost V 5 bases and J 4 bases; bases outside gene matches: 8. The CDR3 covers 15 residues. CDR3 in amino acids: CASSLPGDRGYEQYF. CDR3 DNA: TGTGCCAGCAGCCTCCCTGGGGACAGGGGTTACGAGCAGTACTTC. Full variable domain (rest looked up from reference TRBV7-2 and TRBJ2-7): GAGVSQSPSNKVTEKGKDVELRCDPISGHTALYWYRQSLGQGLEFLIYFQGNSAPDKSGLPSDRFSAERTGGSVSTLTIQRTQQEDSAVYLCASSLPGDRGYEQYFGPGTRLTVT.

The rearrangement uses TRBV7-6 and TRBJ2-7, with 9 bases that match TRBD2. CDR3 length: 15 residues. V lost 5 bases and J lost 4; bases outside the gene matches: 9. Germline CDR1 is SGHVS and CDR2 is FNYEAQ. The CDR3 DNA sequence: TGTGCCAGCAGCGACGCAGCGGGAGGTTTTTACGAGCAGTACTTC. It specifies CASSDAAGGFYEQYF.

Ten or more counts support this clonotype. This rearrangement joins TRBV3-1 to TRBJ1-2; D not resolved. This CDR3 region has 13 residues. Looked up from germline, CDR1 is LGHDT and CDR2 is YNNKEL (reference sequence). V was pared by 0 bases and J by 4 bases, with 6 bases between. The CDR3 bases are TGTGCCAGCAGCCAAGAGAGAGCCTATGGCTACACCTTC. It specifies CASSQERAYGYTF.